The source of this T cell receptor (beta chain) is a study of cytomegalovirus exposure and HLA in healthy donors. Researchers ran the PCR with 60 Vbeta and 13 Jbeta primers. Clones were sequenced by immunoSEQ multiplex PCR, and TCRdb holds only the in-frame ones, with some missing. The table lists about 130,000 clones, about 70% of them singletons, with approximately 7.8% in the top ten. The CDR3 sequence is 14 residues long. Germline assignment: CDR1 SGHDT and CDR2 YYEEEE. Trimming stripped 4 bases from V and 5 bases from J, with 15 bases between. The clonotype comes from a male donor in good health and CMV-seronegative. This rearrangement joins TRBV5-6 to TRBJ2-5; possibly TRBD2 for D (6 bases). Material for sequencing was PBMCs. This CDR3 is CASSRAAGRETQYF. CDR3 in DNA: TGTGCCAGCAGCCGGGCTGCGGGGCGGGAGACCCAGTACTTC.